This T cell receptor beta chain was found in a study of cytomegalovirus exposure and HLA in healthy donors. About this clone: The antigen remains undetermined.

The PCR had 60 Vbeta and 13 Jbeta primers. Method: immunoSEQ multiplex PCR; TCRdb's copy keeps in-frame clones and lacks some. In the table there are 200,000 to 250,000 clones, about 80% of which are singletons. Study results and caveats: Productive status was seen about 90% or about 30% of the time for most TCR beta V segments in an earlier analysis.

This CDR3 is built from 17 residues. V lost 4 bases and J 9 bases, leaving 25 bases between the germline ends. CDR1 is SGHDN and CDR2 is FVKESK in the germline V gene. The gene calls are TRBV14 and TRBJ2-1, with D possibly TRBD1 on 6 matching bases. Material: PBMCs. The TCR originated in a woman aged 30 to 39 in good health and CMV-seronegative. CDR3 sequence: CASSPLLPAALGGEQFF. The CDR3 DNA reads as TGTGCCAGCAGCCCCCTCCTACCGGCGGCCCTAGGGGGTGAGCAGTTCTTC.